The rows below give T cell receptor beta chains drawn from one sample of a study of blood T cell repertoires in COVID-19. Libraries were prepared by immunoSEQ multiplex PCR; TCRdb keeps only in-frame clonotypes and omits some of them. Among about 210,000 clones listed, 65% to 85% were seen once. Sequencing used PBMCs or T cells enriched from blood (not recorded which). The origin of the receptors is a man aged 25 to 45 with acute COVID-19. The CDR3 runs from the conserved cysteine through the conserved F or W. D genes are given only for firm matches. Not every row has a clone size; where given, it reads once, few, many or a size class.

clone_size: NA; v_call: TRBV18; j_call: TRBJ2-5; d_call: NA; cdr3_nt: TGTGCCAGCTCACGACTGACAGAGCAAGAGACCCAGTACTTC; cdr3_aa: CASSRLTEQETQYF
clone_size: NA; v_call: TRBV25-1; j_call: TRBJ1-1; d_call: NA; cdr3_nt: TGTGCCAGCAGTGAATACCCGGTGGGAGGGAGAACTGAAGCTTTCTTT; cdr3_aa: CASSEYPVGGRTEAFF
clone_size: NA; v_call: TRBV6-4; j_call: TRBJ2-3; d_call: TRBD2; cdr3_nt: TGTGCCAGCAGTGAAAAGCGGGGGGGCACAGATACGCAGTATTTT; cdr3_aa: CASSEKRGGTDTQYF
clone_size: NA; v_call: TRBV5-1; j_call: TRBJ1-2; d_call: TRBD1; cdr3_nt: TGCGCCAGCAGTTCTACAACAGGGGGCTGGGTAGAGTATGGCTACACCTTC; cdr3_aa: CASSSTTGGWVEYGYTF
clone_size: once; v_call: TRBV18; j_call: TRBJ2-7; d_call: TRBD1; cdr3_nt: TGTGCCAGCTCACCAAGGGCCCAGACAGGGTCATCCTACGAGCAGTACTTC; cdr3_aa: CASSPRAQTGSSYEQYF
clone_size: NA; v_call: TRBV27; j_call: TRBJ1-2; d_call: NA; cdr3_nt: TGTGCCAGCAGTTTAGGGGCGGGAGCTAACTATGGCTACACCTTC; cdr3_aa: CASSLGAGANYGYTF
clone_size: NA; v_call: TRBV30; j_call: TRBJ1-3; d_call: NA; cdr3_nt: TGTGCCTGGAAAGGACAGGGAAACACCATATATTTT; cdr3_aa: CAWKGQGNTIYF
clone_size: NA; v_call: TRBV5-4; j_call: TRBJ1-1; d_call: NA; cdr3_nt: TGTGCCAGCAGCTCTGCCGGCGGTTCTAAAACTGAAGCTTTCTTT; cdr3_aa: CASSSAGGSKTEAFF
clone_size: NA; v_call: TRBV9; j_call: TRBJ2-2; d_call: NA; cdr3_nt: TGTGCCAGCAGCGCCCAAAATACAGGGACCGGGGAGCTGTTTTTT; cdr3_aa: CASSAQNTGTGELFF
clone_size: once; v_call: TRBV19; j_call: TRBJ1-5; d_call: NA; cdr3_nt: TGTGCCAGTACCGACAGAATCAATCAGCCCCAGCATTTT; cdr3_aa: CASTDRINQPQHF
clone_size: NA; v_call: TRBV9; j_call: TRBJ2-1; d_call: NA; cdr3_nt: TGTGCCAGCAGCGTAGATGGGGCCGTCGATGAGCAGTTCTTC; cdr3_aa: CASSVDGAVDEQFF
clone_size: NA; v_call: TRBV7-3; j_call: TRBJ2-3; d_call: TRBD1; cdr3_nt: TGTGCCAGCAGCTACGGACAGGGACCGGGTACGCAGTATTTT; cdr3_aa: CASSYGQGPGTQYF
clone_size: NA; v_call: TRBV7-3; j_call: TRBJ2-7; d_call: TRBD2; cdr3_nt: TGTGCCAGCAGCTCTTTTAGCGGGTACGAGCAGTACTTC; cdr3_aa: CASSSFSGYEQYF
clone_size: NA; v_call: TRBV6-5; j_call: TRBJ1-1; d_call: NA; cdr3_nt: TGTGCCAGCAGCCACCGTCGGGGGAAGAACACTGAAGCTTTCTTT; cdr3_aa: CASSHRRGKNTEAFF
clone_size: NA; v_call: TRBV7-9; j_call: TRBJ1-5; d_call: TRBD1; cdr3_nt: TGTGCCAGCAGCCCGGGGACAGGGGGTGGTTGGCCCCAGCATTTT; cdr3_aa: CASSPGTGGGWPQHF
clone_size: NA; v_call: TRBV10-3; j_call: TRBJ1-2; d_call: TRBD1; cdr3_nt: TGTGCCATCAGTGAACGGACAGGGGGAAGATATGGCTACACCTTC; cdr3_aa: CAISERTGGRYGYTF
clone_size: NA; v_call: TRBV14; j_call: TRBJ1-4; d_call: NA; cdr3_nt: TGTGCCAGCAGCCCATCCGGAGTTGCAACTAATGAAAAACTGTTTTTT; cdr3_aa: CASSPSGVATNEKLFF
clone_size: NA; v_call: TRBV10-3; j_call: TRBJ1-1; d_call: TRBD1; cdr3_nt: TGTGCCATCTCAGGGGGGCTCCCGGGAACTGAAGCTTTCTTT; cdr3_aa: CAISGGLPGTEAFF
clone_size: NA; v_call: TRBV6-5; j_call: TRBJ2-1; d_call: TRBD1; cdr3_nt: TGTGCCAGCAGTTACTTGGGACAGGGCTATGAGCAGTTCTTC; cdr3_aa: CASSYLGQGYEQFF
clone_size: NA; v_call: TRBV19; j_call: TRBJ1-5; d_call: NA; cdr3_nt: TGTGCCAGTAGCCCAGAAACCTTACAATCCCAGCCCCAGCATTTT; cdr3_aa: CASSPETLQSQPQHF
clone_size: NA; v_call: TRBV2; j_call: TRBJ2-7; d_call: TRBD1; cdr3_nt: TGTGCCAGCAGATTTAACAGGGGGCAAGGCTACGAGCAGTACTTC; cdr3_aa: CASRFNRGQGYEQYF
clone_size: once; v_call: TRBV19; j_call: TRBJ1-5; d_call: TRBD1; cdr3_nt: TGTGCCAGTACCAGGGGGCAGAGACAGCCCCAGCATTTT; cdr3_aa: CASTRGQRQPQHF
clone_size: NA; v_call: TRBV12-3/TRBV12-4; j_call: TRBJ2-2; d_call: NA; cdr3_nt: TGTGCCAGCAGTATACTAAGGGGGGGGGAGCTGTTTTTT; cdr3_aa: CASSILRGGELFF
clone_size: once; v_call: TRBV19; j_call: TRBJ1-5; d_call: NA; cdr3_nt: TGTGCCAGTAGTATAAGCGGTACAGTAAATCAGCCCCAGCATTTT; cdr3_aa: CASSISGTVNQPQHF
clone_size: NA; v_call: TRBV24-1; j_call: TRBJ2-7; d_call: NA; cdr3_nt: TGTGCCACCTCGCGTTCCGATTCCTACGAGCAGTACTTC; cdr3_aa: CATSRSDSYEQYF
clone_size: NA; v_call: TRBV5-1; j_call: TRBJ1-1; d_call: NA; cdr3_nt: TGCGCCAGCAGCTTGGGCTACGACACTGAAGCTTTCTTT; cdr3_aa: CASSLGYDTEAFF
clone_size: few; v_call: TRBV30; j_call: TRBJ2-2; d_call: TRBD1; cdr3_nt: TGTGCCTGGGACCGGACAGGGCACCGGGAGCTGTTTTTT; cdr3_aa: CAWDRTGHRELFF
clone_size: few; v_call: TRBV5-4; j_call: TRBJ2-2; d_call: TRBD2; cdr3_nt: TGTGCCAGCAGCTTGGGACTAGCGGGAACCGGGGAGCTGTTTTTT; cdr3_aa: CASSLGLAGTGELFF
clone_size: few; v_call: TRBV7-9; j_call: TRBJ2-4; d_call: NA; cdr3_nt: TGTGCCAGCAGCCCCCTGGCGGGAGCCAAAAACATTCAGTACTTC; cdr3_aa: CASSPLAGAKNIQYF
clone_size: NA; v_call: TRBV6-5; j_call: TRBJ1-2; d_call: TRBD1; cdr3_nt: TGTGCCAGCAGTAGACAGGGGAACTATGGCTACACCTTC; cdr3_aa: CASSRQGNYGYTF
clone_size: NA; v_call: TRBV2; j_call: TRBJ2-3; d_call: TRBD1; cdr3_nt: TGTGCCGGAACAAGAACCGGGACAGACACAGATACGCAGTATTTT; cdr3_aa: CAGTRTGTDTDTQYF
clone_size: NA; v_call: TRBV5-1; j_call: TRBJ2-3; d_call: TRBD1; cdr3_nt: TGCGCCAGCAGCTCGTTCGAGGGGCTGGACAGGGGATGGACAGATACGCAGTATTTT; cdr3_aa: CASSSFEGLDRGWTDTQYF
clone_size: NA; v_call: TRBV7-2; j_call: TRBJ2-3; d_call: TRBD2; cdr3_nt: TGTGCCAGCAGCCAAGCGGGGGGGCAAGGTACGCAGTATTTT; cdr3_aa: CASSQAGGQGTQYF
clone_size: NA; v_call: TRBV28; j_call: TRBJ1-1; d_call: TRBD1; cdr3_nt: TGTGCCAGCAGTGCAACAGGGGGCGCGAGCACTGAAGCTTTCTTT; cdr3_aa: CASSATGGASTEAFF
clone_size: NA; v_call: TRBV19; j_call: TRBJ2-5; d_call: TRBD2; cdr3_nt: TGTGCCAGTAGTCCCCCGGGGGGAAGGAAGGAGACCCAGTACTTC; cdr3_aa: CASSPPGGRKETQYF
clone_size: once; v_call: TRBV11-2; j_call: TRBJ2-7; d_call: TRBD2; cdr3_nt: TGTGCCAGCAGCTTAGAAGCGGGGGGGCTGAACGAGCAGTACTTC; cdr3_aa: CASSLEAGGLNEQYF
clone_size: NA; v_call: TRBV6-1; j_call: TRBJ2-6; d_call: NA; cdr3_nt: TGTGCCAGCAGTGAAGAGCAGATAACTATCCCTGGGGCCAACGTCCTGACTTTC; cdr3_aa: CASSEEQITIPGANVLTF
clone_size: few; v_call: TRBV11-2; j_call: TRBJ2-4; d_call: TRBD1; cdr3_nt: TGTGCCAGCAGCGATCGCCGGACAGGGGCTTCCAAAAACATTCAGTACTTC; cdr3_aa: CASSDRRTGASKNIQYF
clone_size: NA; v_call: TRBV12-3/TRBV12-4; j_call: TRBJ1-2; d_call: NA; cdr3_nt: TGTGCCAGCACCTTAACAGGCGGTGGCTACACCTTC; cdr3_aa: CASTLTGGGYTF
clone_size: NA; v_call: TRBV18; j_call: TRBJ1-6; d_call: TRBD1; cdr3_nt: TGTGCCAGCTCACCAGGGACAGGGGCGAGTTCACCCCTCCACTTT; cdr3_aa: CASSPGTGASSPLHF